The rows below give T cell receptor beta chains drawn from one sample of a study of blood T cell repertoires in COVID-19. Libraries were prepared by immunoSEQ multiplex PCR; TCRdb keeps only in-frame clonotypes and omits some of them. The data show about 39,000 clones, with about 89% seen just once and around 24% held by the top ten. Source material: peripheral blood. Receptors originate from a man aged 50-60 years with active or convalescent COVID-19. The CDR3 runs from the conserved cysteine through the conserved F or W. A D gene is named only where the DNA matches it firmly. Clone sizes are given selectively: once, few, many, or a class where the clone is expanded.

TRBV6-6,TRBJ1-1,NA,14,NA,CASSPSLMNTEAFF,TGTGCCAGCAGTCCGTCACTAATGAACACTGAAGCTTTCTTT
TRBV3-1/TRBV3-2,TRBJ1-6,NA,17,TRBD1,CASSRDRRQTYNSPLHF,TGTGCCAGCAGCCGGGACAGAAGACAAACCTATAATTCACCCCTCCACTTT
TRBV11-3,TRBJ1-1,NA,14,TRBD1,CASSGGTGNTEAFF,TGTGCCAGCAGCGGAGGGACAGGGAACACTGAAGCTTTCTTT
TRBV5-1,TRBJ2-5,NA,16,TRBD2,CASSRGLAALQETQYF,TGCGCCAGCAGCAGGGGACTAGCGGCCCTCCAAGAGACCCAGTACTTC
TRBV27,TRBJ1-1,NA,15,TRBD1,CASSLRQGWNTEAFF,TGTGCCAGCAGTTTACGACAGGGGTGGAACACTGAAGCTTTCTTT
TRBV11-2,TRBJ2-2,NA,15,NA,CAITIRDISIGELFF,TGTGCCATTACCATCCGGGACATCTCAATCGGGGAGCTGTTTTTT
TRBV2,TRBJ2-1,NA,14,NA,CASSEVRTYNEQFF,TGTGCCAGCAGTGAAGTCAGGACCTACAATGAGCAGTTCTTC
TRBV3-1/TRBV3-2,TRBJ2-1,NA,18,TRBD2,CASSQDSGGVSSYNEQFF,TGTGCCAGCAGCCAAGATAGCGGGGGGGTCAGCTCCTACAATGAGCAGTTCTTC
TRBV5-6,TRBJ2-1,NA,17,NA,CASSFLAVQSSYNEQFF,TGTGCCAGCAGCTTTTTAGCGGTTCAGAGCTCCTACAATGAGCAGTTCTTC
TRBV7-9,TRBJ2-5,NA,19,TRBD1,CASSVTGGGFIGYQETQYF,TGTGCCAGCAGCGTGACAGGGGGCGGATTTATTGGGTACCAAGAGACCCAGTACTTC
TRBV7-9,TRBJ2-2,NA,17,TRBD1,CASRPTPGTGYTGELFF,TGTGCCAGCAGGCCTACTCCCGGGACAGGGTACACCGGGGAGCTGTTTTTT
TRBV10-3,TRBJ2-3,NA,14,TRBD1,CASADRLEADTQYF,TGTGCCAGCGCGGACAGGTTGGAAGCAGATACGCAGTATTTT
TRBV6-5,TRBJ2-3,NA,13,NA,CASRQTSTDTQYF,TGTGCCAGCCGACAGACTAGCACAGATACGCAGTATTTT
TRBV28,TRBJ1-2,NA,12,NA,CASSLRLYGYTF,TGTGCCAGCAGTTTAAGACTCTATGGCTACACCTTC
TRBV11-2,TRBJ1-2,NA,13,TRBD1,CASSLDRGDGYTF,TGTGCCAGCAGCTTAGACAGGGGGGATGGCTACACCTTC
TRBV5-1,TRBJ1-4,NA,15,TRBD1,CASSGGTGGSEKLFF,TGCGCCAGCAGCGGGGGGACAGGGGGCTCAGAAAAACTGTTTTTT
TRBV18,TRBJ1-2,NA,16,TRBD1,CASSPPRARGTYGYTF,TGTGCCAGCTCACCACCCCGGGCCAGGGGGACCTATGGCTACACCTTC
TRBV3-1/TRBV3-2,TRBJ1-3,NA,18,TRBD1,CASSYLLRQGNSGNTIYF,TGTGCCAGCAGCTACCTCCTACGACAGGGCAACTCTGGAAACACCATATATTTT
TRBV3-1/TRBV3-2,TRBJ1-6,NA,15,TRBD1,CASSPGTGKNSPLHF,TGTGCCAGCAGCCCGGGGACAGGCAAAAATTCACCCCTCCACTTT
TRBV28,TRBJ2-7,NA,16,TRBD2,CATREGQGVAGSEQYF,TGTGCCACCAGAGAGGGGCAAGGGGTAGCGGGATCCGAGCAGTACTTC
TRBV5-1,TRBJ2-5,NA,15,TRBD2,CASSPGLAGTETQYF,TGCGCCAGCAGCCCGGGACTAGCGGGAACGGAGACCCAGTACTTC
TRBV4-1,TRBJ2-3,NA,13,NA,CASSHETRDTQYF,TGCGCCAGCAGCCATGAGACCAGGGATACGCAGTATTTT
TRBV4-1,TRBJ2-1,NA,17,TRBD2,CASSQGATGTRVYEQFF,TGCGCCAGCAGCCAAGGGGCAACCGGGACTAGGGTTTACGAGCAGTTCTTC
TRBV15,TRBJ1-4,NA,13,NA,CATSRARNEKLFF,TGTGCCACCAGCAGAGCACGGAATGAAAAACTGTTTTTT
TRBV18,TRBJ1-6,NA,15,TRBD1,CASSPTGTGESPLHF,TGTGCCAGCTCCCCTACTGGGACAGGGGAATCACCCCTCCACTTT
TRBV7-9,TRBJ2-3,NA,14,TRBD2,CASSRAGGPDTQYF,TGTGCCAGCAGCCGTGCGGGGGGACCAGATACGCAGTATTTT
TRBV11-2,TRBJ2-7,NA,13,TRBD1,CASSAGQAHEQYF,TGTGCCAGCAGCGCCGGACAGGCCCACGAGCAGTACTTC
TRBV4-1,TRBJ2-7,NA,13,NA,CASSQDRQYEQYF,TGCGCCAGCAGCCAAGATCGACAGTACGAGCAGTACTTC
TRBV28,TRBJ2-5,many,13,NA,CASRWTSQETQYF,TGTGCCAGCAGGTGGACATCACAAGAGACCCAGTACTTC
TRBV5-1,TRBJ2-3,NA,13,NA,CASSGGGPDTQYF,TGCGCCAGCAGCGGAGGAGGCCCAGATACGCAGTATTTT
TRBV5-1,TRBJ2-7,NA,15,TRBD2,CASSPSLAGGYEQYF,TGCGCCAGCAGCCCGTCGCTAGCGGGGGGCTACGAGCAGTACTTC
TRBV29-1,TRBJ1-2,NA,13,TRBD1,CSASGQGIGGYTF,TGCAGCGCAAGTGGACAGGGAATAGGGGGCTACACCTTC
TRBV5-8,TRBJ1-5,NA,14,NA,CASTEGLVNQPQHF,TGTGCCAGCACCGAAGGACTTGTCAATCAGCCCCAGCATTTT
TRBV5-1,TRBJ2-1,NA,15,TRBD2,CASSWWTSGNNEQFF,TGCGCCAGCAGCTGGTGGACTAGCGGTAACAATGAGCAGTTCTTC
TRBV5-4,TRBJ2-7,NA,13,TRBD1,CAFHPRDRDEQYF,TGTGCGTTCCACCCCCGGGACAGGGACGAGCAGTACTTC
TRBV6-5,TRBJ1-2,once,15,NA,CASSREFILNYGYTF,TGTGCCAGCAGTAGAGAATTTATACTCAACTATGGCTACACCTTC
TRBV5-1,TRBJ1-5,NA,15,NA,CASSLGVSGDQPQHF,TGCGCCAGCAGCTTAGGTGTGTCAGGGGATCAGCCCCAGCATTTT
TRBV24-1,TRBJ2-1,NA,16,NA,CATSDTGSPSYNEQFF,TGTGCCACCAGTGACACAGGGTCGCCCTCCTACAATGAGCAGTTCTTC
TRBV7-7,TRBJ1-1,NA,20,NA,CASSPRIRGEGEPSQKIAFF,TGTGCCAGCAGCCCCCGAATTCGAGGGGAGGGGGAGCCCAGTCAGAAAATAGCTTTCTTT
TRBV18,TRBJ2-5,NA,16,NA,CASSPLQGNVQETQYF,TGTGCCAGCTCACCACTTCAGGGAAACGTACAAGAGACCCAGTACTTC
TRBV6-6,TRBJ1-5,NA,16,NA,CASQPLSSGSNQPQHF,TGTGCCTCCCAACCCCTCTCTTCGGGGAGCAATCAGCCCCAGCATTTT
TRBV11-2,TRBJ2-7,NA,11,NA,CASSHSYEQYF,TGTGCCAGCAGTCACTCCTACGAGCAGTACTTC
TRBV6-4,TRBJ2-1,NA,15,TRBD2,CASSEGGGGYNEQFF,TGTGCCAGCAGTGAGGGCGGGGGGGGTTACAATGAGCAGTTCTTC
TRBV4-1,TRBJ1-4,NA,16,TRBD1,CASSHNAGTVNEKLFF,TGCGCCAGCAGCCACAACGCCGGGACAGTTAATGAAAAACTGTTTTTT
TRBV6-1,TRBJ1-4,NA,16,TRBD1,CASSELRTGGMVKLFF,TGTGCCAGCAGTGAACTTAGGACAGGGGGTATGGTAAAACTGTTTTTT
TRBV6-6,TRBJ2-3,NA,16,NA,CASSYSSSGPTDTQYF,TGTGCCAGCAGTTACTCGTCCAGCGGGCCAACAGATACGCAGTATTTT